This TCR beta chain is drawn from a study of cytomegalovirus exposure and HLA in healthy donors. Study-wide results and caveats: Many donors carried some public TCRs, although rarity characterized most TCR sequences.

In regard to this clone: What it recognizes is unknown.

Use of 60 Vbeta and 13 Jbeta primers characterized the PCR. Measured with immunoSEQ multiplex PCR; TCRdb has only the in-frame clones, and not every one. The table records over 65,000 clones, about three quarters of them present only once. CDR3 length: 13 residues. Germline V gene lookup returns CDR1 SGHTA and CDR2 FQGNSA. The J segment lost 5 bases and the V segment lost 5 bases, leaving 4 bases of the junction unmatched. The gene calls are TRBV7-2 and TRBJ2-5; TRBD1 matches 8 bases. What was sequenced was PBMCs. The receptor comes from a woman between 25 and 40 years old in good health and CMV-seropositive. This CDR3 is CASSRGQGETQYF. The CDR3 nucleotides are TGTGCCAGCAGCCGCGGACAGGGCGAGACCCAGTACTTC.